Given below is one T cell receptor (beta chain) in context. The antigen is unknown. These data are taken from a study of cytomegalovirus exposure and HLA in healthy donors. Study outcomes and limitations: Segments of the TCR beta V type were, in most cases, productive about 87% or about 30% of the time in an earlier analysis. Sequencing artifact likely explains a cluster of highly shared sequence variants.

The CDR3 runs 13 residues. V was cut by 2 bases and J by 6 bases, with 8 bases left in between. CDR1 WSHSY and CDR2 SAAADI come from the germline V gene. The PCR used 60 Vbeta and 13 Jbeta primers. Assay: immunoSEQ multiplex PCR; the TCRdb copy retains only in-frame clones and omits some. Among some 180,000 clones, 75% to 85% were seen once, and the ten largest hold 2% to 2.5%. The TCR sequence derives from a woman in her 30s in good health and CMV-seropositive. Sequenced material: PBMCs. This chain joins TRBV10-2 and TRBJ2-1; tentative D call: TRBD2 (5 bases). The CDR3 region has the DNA TGCGCCAGCAGTGAGGACTACCTCAATGAGCAGTTCTTC. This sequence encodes CASSEDYLNEQFF.